The clone carrying this T cell receptor (beta chain) was seen just once. The antigen remains unidentified. The data were obtained in a study of shared clonotypes between healthy human individuals. Study-wide findings and caveats: What naive subsets generally showed was a larger estimated richness than memory subsets showed.

Libraries were prepared by immunoSEQ multiplex PCR; TCRdb keeps only in-frame clonotypes and omits some of them. The table lists 2 million to 3 million clones, over 85% of them singletons, with approximately 0.36% in the top ten. All donors were healthy HIV-negative adults lacking recent acute infections or vaccinations. Splitting the CD4+ cells yielded a CD45RA+ naive subset and a CD45RA-negative memory subset. With V trimmed by 5 bases and J by 6 bases, 11 bases remained unmatched. There are 15 residues in the CDR3. Looked up from germline, CDR1 is MNHNY and CDR2 is SVGAGI (reference sequence). The chain employs TRBV6-6 and TRBJ2-7; the match to TRBD1 covers 9 bases. Sequencing input: naive CD4+ T cells from PBMCs. Subset given: CD45RA+ positively selected. The clonotype comes from a man between 18 and 35 years old in good health. Some clones in this sample may be carry-over from other donors' samples. As DNA, the CDR3 is TGTGCCAGCAGTGCTCCGGGACAGGGTTCACCCGAGCAGTACTTC. Amino acids: CASSAPGQGSPEQYF.